Listed here are 30 T cell receptor beta chains from one sample, sequenced in a study of T cell repertoires in cytomegalovirus infection. A single record per CDR3 protein comes from TCRdb applying MiXCR to the reads. The data contain about 900,000 distinct CDR3 sequences, more than 25% of them singletons. No antigen has been assigned to these receptors. Sequencing was performed on cultured CD8+ T cells from PBMCs, taken from culture after CMV antigen stimulation. These receptors all stem from a human donor in good health (CMV status not recorded). Some clones in this sample may be carry-over from other donors' samples.

A note on this clonotype: The junction and the germline gene differ at one end; a read error may be behind it. The gene calls are TRBV19 and TRBJ1-2; 7 bases are a match to TRBD1. The CDR3 is 12 amino acids. The germline V gene encodes CDR1 LNHDA and CDR2 SQIVND (reference sequence). The chain's CDR3 is CVSRTGVYGYTF. CDR3 in DNA: TGTGTCAGTAGGACAGGTGTCTATGGCTACACCTTC.

This clonotype was seen many times. Here the CDR3 DNA reads TGTGCCAGCAGCTTAGCTCGACAGGGGTTCTACAATGAGCAGTTCTTC. As protein: CASSLARQGFYNEQFF. V is TRBV7-8 and J is TRBJ2-1; 8 bases align to TRBD1. The germline V gene has CDR1 SGHVS and CDR2 FQNEAQ. After removal of 0 bases from V and 3 bases from J, the junction contained 4 bases not matched to a gene. There are 16 residues in the CDR3.

This clonotype occurred many times. The V gene is TRBV7-8, the J gene TRBJ2-5; either TRBD1 or TRBD2 may supply D (6 bases each). Germline V CDR1 and CDR2: SGHVS, FQNEAQ. The CDR3 length is 15 residues. The V gene lost 5 bases and the J gene lost 5 bases, with 18 bases spanning the gap. DNA of the CDR3: TGTGCCAGCAGCCTACCACCGAGGAGGGGGGAGACCCAGTACTTC. It specifies CASSLPPRRGETQYF. Variable domain in full (rest from reference TRBV7-8 and TRBJ2-5): GAGVSQSPRYKVAKRGQDVALRCDPISGHVSLFWYQQALGQGPEFLTYFQNEAQLDKSGLPSDRFFAERPEGSVSTLKIQRTQQEDSAVYLCASSLPPRRGETQYFGPGTRLLVL.

The rearrangement uses TRBV6-6 and TRBJ2-1; 8 nucleotides match TRBD2. The CDR3 sequence is 14 residues long. With 2 bases clipped from V and 5 bases from J, the junction kept 2 bases outside the gene matches. From germline, CDR1 is MNHNY and CDR2 SVGAGI (reference sequence). The CDR3 region has the DNA TGTGCCAGCAGTTACCGGGGGGGAAACAATGAGCAGTTCTTC. Its protein is CASSYRGGNNEQFF.

This clonotype has just a few counts. The chain combines TRBV11-2 with TRBJ2-4; a weak D match, TRBD2 (6 bases). Germline CDR1 SGHAT, CDR2 FQNNGV. The CDR3 is 16 amino acids. Trimming removed 5 bases at V and 5 bases at J, with 19 bases between. The CDR3 DNA is TGTGCCAGCAGCCTTTGGGGCGGGCGGGGAGAAAACATTCAGTACTTC. It specifies CASSLWGGRGENIQYF.

This clonotype was seen a handful of times. This sequence joins TRBV12-3 or TRBV12-4 and TRBJ1-1; the D gene is possibly TRBD1 (5 bases). V was trimmed by 6 bases and J by 4 bases, leaving 15 bases between them. The CDR3 contains 14 residues. This chain's CDR3 is CASRGLSLATEAFF. For the CDR3, the DNA is TGTGCCAGCAGGGGACTCTCCCTGGCCACTGAAGCTTTCTTT.

Ten or more counts support this clonotype. V usage is TRBV7-2 and J usage is TRBJ2-5; weak D call: TRBD2 (7 bases). CDR3 length: 18 amino acids. Germline CDR1 SGHTA, CDR2 FQGNSA. The V end lost 1 base, the J end lost 5 bases, and 23 bases lay between the germline ends. The DNA for the CDR3 is TGTGCCAGCAGCTTAGGGGCCCCAGCGGGACACCGAAGGGAGACCCAGTACTTC. Its translation: CASSLGAPAGHRRETQYF. The full variable domain, its missing parts supplied by reference TRBV7-2 and TRBJ2-5, is GAGVSQSPSNKVTEKGKDVELRCDPISGHTALYWYRQSLGQGLEFLIYFQGNSAPDKSGLPSDRFSAERTGGSVSTLTIQRTQQEDSAVYLCASSLGAPAGHRRETQYFGPGTRLLVL.

This clonotype has only a few counts. J is TRBJ1-1 and V is TRBV6-1; 8 bases fit TRBD1. Trimming took 2 bases from V and 3 from J; bases not matched to a gene: 2. The CDR3 contains 14 residues. CDR1 is MNHNS, CDR2 SASEGT, per germline. This CDR3 is CASSEWTGHTEAFF. In DNA, the CDR3 is TGTGCCAGCAGTGAATGGACAGGGCACACTGAAGCTTTCTTT.

The chain is built from TRBV20-1 and TRBJ1-2; D call uncertain. Germline CDR1 reads DFQATT; CDR2 reads SNEGSKA (reference sequence). Trimming shortened V by 3 bases and J by 3 bases, and 8 bases separated the two germline ends. The length of the CDR3 is 12 residues. CDR3 DNA: TGCAGTGCTAGCCACTCATACTATGGCTACACCTTC. Translation gives CSASHSYYGYTF.

V and J are TRBV19 and TRBJ2-2; possible D gene TRBD1, 6 bases. The CDR3 is 15 residues long. Trimming took off 7 bases at V and 5 bases at J, with 17 bases between the two ends. Germline loops: CDR1 LNHDA, CDR2 SQIVND (reference sequence). CDR3 amino acids: CASTPDTGITGELFF. As DNA, the CDR3 is TGTGCCAGTACACCTGATACAGGGATAACCGGGGAGCTGTTTTTT.

The chain combines TRBV10-3 with TRBJ1-1, with no clear D. The CDR3 totals 11 residues. Trimming removed 10 bases from V and 5 bases from J, with 11 bases in between. Germline V gene data show CDR1 as ENHRY and CDR2 as SYGVKD. The CDR3 loop reads CATSAITEAFF. CDR3 DNA: TGTGCCACCTCGGCGATAACTGAAGCTTTCTTT.

This clonotype occurred a few times. This chain joins TRBV29-1 and TRBJ2-5, with no clear D. V lost 1 base and J lost 1, with 7 bases in between. The CDR3 runs 13 residues. In germline, CDR1 is SQVTM, CDR2 ANQGSEA. CDR3 sequence reads: CSVEGNIQETQYF. The CDR3 DNA follows: TGCAGCGTTGAAGGGAACATCCAAGAGACCCAGTACTTC.

Regarding this clonotype: The likely explanation is a read error, given a far larger clone one base away. The DNA for the CDR3 is TGTGCCGGCAGCCCTCGACAGGGGGCTTACGAGCAGTACTTC. This codes for CAGSPRQGAYEQYF. The J gene is TRBJ2-7, the V gene TRBV7-6, with 10 bases matching TRBD1. This CDR3 is 14 amino acids long. CDR1 SGHVS and CDR2 FNYEAQ come from the germline V gene.

This clonotype turned up a few times. The rearrangement uses TRBV27 and TRBJ2-5; no definite D call. Germline V gene data show CDR1 as MNHEY and CDR2 as SMNVEV (reference sequence). Between the trimmed V and J ends, which lost 3 bases and 5 bases, there was a span of 13 bases. There are 14 residues in the CDR3. The CDR3 bases are TGTGCCAGCAGTTTCTCCGCTAGGTTGGAGACCCAGTACTTC. It translates to CASSFSARLETQYF.

The genes are TRBV6-1 and TRBJ1-2, with D unclear. The CDR3 spans 13 residues. Trimming removed 3 bases from V and 5 bases from J, with 10 bases in between. Germline assignment: CDR1 MNHNS and CDR2 SASEGT. The CDR3 coding sequence is TGTGCCAGCAGTGATGTTCCGTGGTATGGCTACACCTTC. Protein sequence: CASSDVPWYGYTF.

The chain has TRBV12-5 and TRBJ2-1; D uncertain. V was cut by 1 base and J by 5 bases, with 6 bases left in between. This CDR3 spans 13 amino acids. Germline values: CDR1 LGHNT, CDR2 FRNRAP. The CDR3 DNA follows: TGTGCTAGTGGTTTGGGACGGGACAATGAGCAGTTCTTC. Encoded protein: CASGLGRDNEQFF.

V and J are TRBV5-6 and TRBJ1-2; possible D gene TRBD1, 6 bases. The CDR3 is 16 residues long. Germline V gives CDR1 SGHDT, CDR2 YYEEEE. V was shortened by 5 bases and J by 4 bases, with 21 bases between the two germline ends. The CDR3 sequence: CASSLGAQGALYGYTF. The CDR3 coding sequence is TGTGCCAGCAGTTTAGGGGCACAGGGAGCCCTCTATGGCTACACCTTC.

Points on this clonotype: This may come from a read error, since a much larger clone is one base off. The chain couples TRBV6-1 to TRBJ1-2; D gene uncertain. V was cut by 3 bases and J by 0 bases, with 14 bases left in between. Looked up from germline, CDR1 is MNHNS and CDR2 is SASEGT. This CDR3 region has 16 residues. The CDR3 DNA sequence: TGTGCCAGCAGTGAGTTGGTCTTAAATGCTAACTATGGCTACACCTTC. This gives the protein CASSELVLNANYGYTF.

This clonotype was seen many times. The chain is built from TRBV12-3 or TRBV12-4 and TRBJ1-3; D is perhaps TRBD1 (5 bases). This CDR3 is 17 amino acids long. Trimming took off 1 base at V and 2 bases at J, with 15 bases between the two ends. DNA of the CDR3: TGTGCCAGCAGTTTAGGCTCCAGGGATCAGCCTGGAAACACCATATATTTT. It codes for CASSLGSRDQPGNTIYF.

The chain combines TRBV10-3 with TRBJ2-2; D is undetermined. Trimming took 5 bases from V and 4 from J, leaving 5 bases between them. This CDR3 has 12 residues. The V gene's germline CDR1 is ENHRY and CDR2 SYGVKD. The CDR3 bases are TGTGCCATCAGTCAGGTCACCGGGGAGCTGTTTTTT. Protein: CAISQVTGELFF.

V gene TRBV20-1 combines with J gene TRBJ2-3; D gene uncertain. Trimming took 0 bases from V and 0 from J, leaving 7 bases between them. The CDR3 has 14 residues. Germline V CDR1 and CDR2: DFQATT, SNEGSKA (reference sequence). CDR3 residues: CSARDRSSTDTQYF. In DNA form, the CDR3 reads TGCAGTGCTAGAGATCGGTCTAGCACAGATACGCAGTATTTT.

This clonotype was detected a few times. The chain carries TRBV7-9 and TRBJ1-2; maybe TRBD1 (6 bases). Per the germline V gene, CDR1 is SEHNR and CDR2 is FQNEAQ (reference sequence). V dropped 3 bases and J dropped 3 bases, with 17 bases sitting between them. CDR3 length: 16 amino acids. The CDR3 DNA follows: TGTGCCAGCAGCTTTCCCGGGACATCATCTCACTATGGCTACACCTTC. Amino acids: CASSFPGTSSHYGYTF.

As to this clonotype: One junction end does not reproduce the germline sequence, and a read error may be involved. The rearrangement joins TRBV18 to TRBJ2-3; tentatively, D is TRBD1 (6 bases). Germline V gives CDR1 KGHSH, CDR2 LQKENI. CDR3 length equals 15 residues. CDR3 in amino acids: CANSPGDTETDTQYF. CDR3 DNA: TGTGCCAACTCACCAGGGGACACGGAAACAGATACGCAGTATTTT.

This clonotype has more than one count but fewer than ten. This chain uses TRBV27 with TRBJ2-2; D is unclear. Trimming took 10 bases from V and 7 from J, leaving 10 bases between them. The CDR3 totals 11 residues. Germline V gene sequence: CDR1 MNHEY, CDR2 SMNVEV (reference sequence). CDR3 in DNA: TGTGCCATTTCATCTGGCGGGGAGCTGTTTTTT. This encodes CAISSGGELFF.

Ten or more counts support this clonotype. The rearrangement joins TRBV7-2 to TRBJ1-5; D remains unclear. The CDR3 is 13 amino acids. Germline V gene lookup returns CDR1 SGHTA and CDR2 FQGNSA. Deletions cut 3 bases from V and 2 bases from J, with 5 bases between. The CDR3 bases are TGTGCCAGCAGCTTGGCCCGCAATCAGCCCCAGCATTTT. It yields the protein CASSLARNQPQHF.

This clonotype was observed a handful of times. The chain uses TRBV15 and TRBJ2-3, with 8 bases fitting TRBD2. The CDR3 length is 15 residues. The ends lost 3 bases at V and 4 bases at J; junction bases unmatched: 6. Germline CDR1 reads LNHNV; CDR2 reads YYDKDF (reference sequence). CDR3 nucleotides: TGTGCCACCAGCAGCAACGGGGGGGGAGCAGATACGCAGTATTTT. It specifies CATSSNGGGADTQYF.

V and J are TRBV29-1 and TRBJ2-1; no firm D call. Trimming left V 3 bases short and J 3 bases short, with 9 bases between. CDR3 size: 13 residues. In germline, CDR1 is SQVTM, CDR2 ANQGSEA. CDR3 sequence (DNA): TGCAGCGTTGACGGAGTCGACTACAATGAGCAGTTCTTC. It codes for CSVDGVDYNEQFF.

The CDR3: CASSPGQGADYGYTF. The DNA for the CDR3 is TGTGCCAGCAGTCCAGGACAGGGGGCGGACTATGGCTACACCTTC. The chain couples TRBV6-6 to TRBJ1-2; 11 bases line up with TRBD1. Germline trimming cut 5 bases from V and 3 bases from J; bases unmatched to any gene: 5. Germline V gene lookup returns CDR1 MNHNY and CDR2 SVGAGI (reference sequence). CDR3 size: 15 residues.

V is TRBV12-3 or TRBV12-4 and J is TRBJ1-5, with 9 positions matching TRBD1. J was trimmed by 3 bases and V by 2 bases; bases with no gene match: 2. The CDR3 extends over 15 amino acids. The CDR3 DNA is TGTGCCAGCAGTTTAACAGGGGGCTTCAATCAGCCCCAGCATTTT. Protein sequence: CASSLTGGFNQPQHF.

Here the CDR3 reads CASSIAAGDEQYV. CDR3 sequence (DNA): TGTGCCAGTAGTATCGCGGCGGGCGACGAGCAGTACGTC. The chain links TRBV19 to TRBJ2-7; D is possibly TRBD2 (5 bases). The CDR3 runs 13 residues. CDR1 and CDR2 (germline): LNHDA, SQIVND (reference sequence). V shed 3 bases and J shed 5 bases, with 11 bases lying between them.